These T cell receptor beta chains were read from a single sample in a study of blood T cell repertoires in COVID-19. Profiled with immunoSEQ multiplex PCR; TCRdb holds only in-frame clones, not every one. Of some 400,000 clones detected, more than 65% appear once; the ten largest clones hold 1.1%. Sequencing was carried out using peripheral blood. These receptors were collected from a human donor with acute or convalescent COVID-19. The donor label of this sample is uncertain. Both conserved end residues are part of each CDR3. The order of the fields is V gene, J gene, D gene, clone size, CDR3 DNA, CDR3 protein. The D gene is left open where the match is weak. Clone size, where shown, is once, few, many, or a class for clones that have expanded.

TRBV7-9	TRBJ1-3	TRBD1	NA	TGTGCCAGCAGCCACGACAGGGCCTCTGGAAACACCATATATTTT	CASSHDRASGNTIYF
TRBV2	TRBJ2-7	TRBD1	NA	TGTGCCAGCATTGGGACAGGAAAGGGAGTCGGGCGAGGTTACGAGCAGTACTTC	CASIGTGKGVGRGYEQYF
TRBV5-5	TRBJ2-5	TRBD1	NA	TGTGCCAGCAGCTCCCTGAGGGACAGCGGAGAGACCCAGTACTTC	CASSSLRDSGETQYF
TRBV5-1	TRBJ2-1	TRBD2	NA	TGCGCCAGCAGCCGAGAATGGACTAGCGGTTACAATGAGCAGTTCTTC	CASSREWTSGYNEQFF
TRBV2	TRBJ1-1	NA	many	TGTGCCAGCATGGTGGAGGGGATGGGTAACACTGAAGCTTTCTTT	CASMVEGMGNTEAFF
TRBV7-9	TRBJ2-7	TRBD1	NA	TGTGCCAGCAGCTCCCCTGACCAGAGGGACAGGGACTCCTACGAGCAGTACTTC	CASSSPDQRDRDSYEQYF
TRBV18	TRBJ1-4	NA	NA	TGTGCCAGCTCACCGGGGCAGGTGAATGAAAAACTGTTTTTT	CASSPGQVNEKLFF
TRBV19	TRBJ1-1	NA	NA	TGTGCCAGTAGTATAGGTCGGAGGGATTTCTTT	CASSIGRRDFF
TRBV2	TRBJ2-7	NA	NA	TGTGCCAGCACCTCATGGGGTAGTGGGATAGGGAGCGAGCAGTACTTC	CASTSWGSGIGSEQYF
TRBV4-2	TRBJ2-3	NA	NA	TGTGCCAGCAGCCAAGACCCCGTCACAGATACGCAGTATTTT	CASSQDPVTDTQYF
TRBV19	TRBJ1-2	NA	NA	TGTGCCAGTAAAGGAGGGAATGGTGGCTACACCTTC	CASKGGNGGYTF
TRBV27	TRBJ2-7	TRBD2	NA	TGTGCCAGCAGAAGCCTAGCGGGAGAGGTCTCCTACGAGCAGTACTTC	CASRSLAGEVSYEQYF
TRBV4-2	TRBJ1-6	TRBD1	NA	TGTGCCAGCAGCTTAGGGGACAGGGGTAATTCACCCCTCCACTTT	CASSLGDRGNSPLHF
TRBV5-4	TRBJ1-6	NA	NA	TGTGCCAGCAGCTTAACAGGGTACTCACCCCTCCACTTT	CASSLTGYSPLHF
TRBV28	TRBJ1-2	TRBD1	NA	TGTGCCAGCAGACTACGGACAGGGGTAGGGATCTATGGCTACACCTTC	CASRLRTGVGIYGYTF
TRBV30	TRBJ2-7	NA	NA	TGTGCCTGGAGTGTAGGGAGTTCCGAGCAGTACTTC	CAWSVGSSEQYF
TRBV27	TRBJ1-4	NA	NA	TGTGCCAGCAGTTTATCAACAGGGAGACCTAATGAAAAACTGTTTTTT	CASSLSTGRPNEKLFF
TRBV7-9	TRBJ1-2	NA	NA	TGTGCCAGCAGCTTAACCTCGGGACAAATCTATGGCTACACCTTC	CASSLTSGQIYGYTF
TRBV5-1	TRBJ1-6	NA	once	TGCGCCAGCGGAACAGGCAGAGATAATTCACCCCTCCACTTT	CASGTGRDNSPLHF
TRBV30	TRBJ2-5	NA	NA	TGTGCCTGGAGTCGGGGGTCTAAGATAGCGACCCAGTACTTC	CAWSRGSKIATQYF
TRBV28	TRBJ1-3	NA	NA	TGTGCCAGCAGTTTAATAGGGAGATCTGGAAACACCATATATTTT	CASSLIGRSGNTIYF
TRBV30	TRBJ2-1	NA	NA	TGTGCCTGGACCGAGCGCAATGAGCAGTTCTTC	CAWTERNEQFF
TRBV21-1	TRBJ1-5	NA	NA	TGTGCCAGCAGCAATAGTGGACAGGGAGGAGGGCAGCCCCAGCATTTT	CASSNSGQGGGQPQHF
TRBV30	TRBJ2-2	TRBD1	NA	TGTGCCTGGAGGGGGACAGCGAACACCGGGGAGCTGTTTTTT	CAWRGTANTGELFF
TRBV4-1	TRBJ1-4	NA	NA	TGCGCCAGCAGCCAAGACGGGAGGGGAGGCGAAAAACTGTTTTTT	CASSQDGRGGEKLFF
TRBV30	TRBJ1-6	TRBD1	few	TGTGCCTGGATGGGTAAGACAGGGCGGCCCTATAATTCACCCCTCCACTTT	CAWMGKTGRPYNSPLHF
TRBV10-3	TRBJ1-2	NA	NA	TGTGCCATCAGTGAACAGGGCTACTATGGCTACACCTTC	CAISEQGYYGYTF
TRBV18	TRBJ2-7	NA	few	TGTGCCAGCTCACGATGGCAGGCCACGAGGGACGAGCAGTACTTC	CASSRWQATRDEQYF
TRBV30	TRBJ2-3	NA	NA	TGTGCCTGGAGTGTACAGGTAGATACGCAGTATTTT	CAWSVQVDTQYF
TRBV24-1	TRBJ2-1	NA	NA	TGTGCCACCAGTGACCCCGTCCAGGAGCAGTTCTTC	CATSDPVQEQFF
TRBV18	TRBJ1-2	NA	NA	TGTGCCAGCTCACCAGTTCCAGGGAACTATGGCTACACCTTC	CASSPVPGNYGYTF
TRBV3-1/TRBV3-2	TRBJ2-3	NA	NA	TGTGCCAGCAGCCCTTACGTGGCGGGGGCCACAGATACGCAGTATTTT	CASSPYVAGATDTQYF
TRBV18	TRBJ1-1	NA	NA	TGTGCCAGCTCCGAACAGGGTTCGAACACTGAAGCTTTCTTT	CASSEQGSNTEAFF
TRBV7-2	TRBJ2-5	TRBD2	NA	TGTGCCAGCAGCCCCGGACTAGCGCTGAGCGAGACCCAGTACTTC	CASSPGLALSETQYF
TRBV7-9	TRBJ1-4	NA	NA	TGTGCCAGCAGCTTAGGGGGCGGAACTAATGAAAAACTGTTTTTT	CASSLGGGTNEKLFF
TRBV13	TRBJ2-1	TRBD1	once	TGTGCCAGCAGCTTAGACCGGGACAGGGCAATGAATGAGCAGTTCTTC	CASSLDRDRAMNEQFF